The T cell receptor beta chain described here comes from a study of blood T cell repertoires in COVID-19. Study context: The samples span acute and convalescent COVID-19 from the United States, Italy and Spain. In each case, the material was cDNA or gDNA derived from T cells, B-cell-depleted T cells, or PBMCs.

This clone showed up just a few times. The CDR3 runs 18 residues. The V gene's germline CDR1 is LNHDA and CDR2 SQIVND (reference sequence). Trimming removed 4 bases at V and 2 bases at J, with 21 bases between. Original data processing: Amplified reference gene primers provided the basis for estimating nucleated cell counts. TCRdb's table, derived via immunoSEQ multiplex PCR, lists solely in-frame clones and lacks some. V, J and clone size derive from that table, while D and trimming were established from the DNA sequence. The sample includes 70,000 or so clones, more than 85% of them seen just once. The chain combines TRBV19 with TRBJ1-5; D is undetermined. The sample consisted of peripheral blood. This sequence originates from a man in his sixties with acute or convalescent COVID-19. The CDR3 DNA reads as TGTGCCAGTAGTAAGCGGGGTCGACGGGATTTAGGCAATCAGCCCCAGCATTTT. Its protein product is CASSKRGRRDLGNQPQHF.